Sequencing of this T cell receptor (beta chain) was carried out in a study of blood T cells in healthy people across ages (dated by TCRdb to 2013 to 2016). Study-wide context: In model experiments, template switching captured about one uniquely barcoded TCR beta cDNA molecule for every two T cells. Donors were grouped into four age groups: young (average approximately 15 years), middle-aged (39), aged (around 60) and long-lived (roughly 80). Donors of different ages were randomly distributed across sequencing lanes to avoid experimental bias. Age-related changes in TCR beta repertoire diversity were measured in the study by deep sequencing normalized with unique cDNA molecular identifiers. Two additional independent replicas of 1 million unique cDNA reads from the same blood draw were analyzed for two donors (one aged 18 to 30 and one aged 80 or older).

Library construction relied on 5' RACE. The sequencer was an Illumina HiSeq 2500. A second roughly 7 to 11 cycle PCR used a sample-barcoded 5' primer and a J-beta primer mix. Each TCR beta cDNA molecule received a unique molecular identifier from a template-switch 5' adaptor carrying 12 random nucleotides. Each sample yielded at least 2.5 million CDR3-containing paired-end reads. First-strand cDNA synthesis was performed from all RNA using the Mint cDNA synthesis kit, with priming by a TRBC-specific oligonucleotide. After uracil-DNA glycosylase treatment, a first 18-cycle PCR used universal primers M1SS and BC2_uni_R on all cDNA. As for the authors' bioinformatics: Each sample was normalized by randomly selecting 1 million high-quality reads, each carrying a distinct molecular identifier. Reads with shared molecular identifiers were discarded instead of being binned into consensus sequences. MiTCR, run with a Q25 quality threshold and the strictest error-elimination algorithm, handled CDR3 identification, clonotype clustering and error correction. Lower-bound total TCR beta diversity was estimated with a nonparametric unseen species model using Euler transformation. Using fastp at Q25 and MiXCR, TCRdb reprocessed the public reads and kept productive beta chains. Rows with a matching CDR3 protein are joined into one entry that keeps the most common DNA and genes. The V and J calls and clone size come from TCRdb's table, not from the authors' own analysis. Here the sample has 1.5 million to 2 million distinct CDR3 sequences; approximately 50% occur a single time. More than 2% of the sample is in the top ten clones.

The CDR3 holds 13 amino acids from the cysteine to the phenylalanine. Only the CDR3 portion is preserved as DNA: 39 bases, with reading frame beginning at the first base. V gives up 3 bases and J gives up 7 bases, and the segment between their germline ends measures 12 bases. Reading the germline V gene gives CDR1 MDHEN and CDR2 SYDVKM. Systemically healthy Caucasian individuals from Russia, approximately 39 in total and aged 6 to 90 years, were included as donors. Each donor gave 9 to 10 milliliters of peripheral blood, collected into EDTA-treated Vacutainer tubes. Ficoll-Paque density-gradient centrifugation was used to isolate PBMCs, with at least 7 million obtained per sample. Trizol reagent was used to extract total RNA from PBMCs, with at least 6 micrograms per sample. For every donor, an aliquot of PBMCs went through flow cytometry to measure the percentages of naive CD45RAhigh/CD27high T cells.

This clonotype was counted only a few times. No antigen is known for it. Per-base quality was not reported, and no clone a single base away is much larger than it. What the study reported, not specific to this receptor: Observed TCR beta diversity per million T cells fell roughly linearly with age, and a significant reduction was already apparent by age around 40. Bulk unsorted PBMC profiling prevented conclusive comparison of naive and antigen-experienced compartments. Donor CMV infection status was unknown, potentially confounding age-related changes in expanded clonotypes. Estimates of total diversity based on one million sequenced T cells were considered lower bounds and underestimates. The percentage of naive T cells measured by flow cytometry correlated strongly with observed TCR beta diversity. Compared with the aged group, the long-lived group had more naive CD4+ T cells, fewer expanded clones and increased TCR diversity, suggesting age selection.

Sequenced input: blood. The rearranged chain carries TRBV28 and TRBJ1-2, and possibly TRBD1, on 5 matching bases. The receptor comes from a woman aged 40 to 50 in good health. The sequenced DNA is TGTGCCAGCAGTTTCTTGAGGGGAGGTGGCTACACCTTC. It translates as CASSFLRGGGYTF.